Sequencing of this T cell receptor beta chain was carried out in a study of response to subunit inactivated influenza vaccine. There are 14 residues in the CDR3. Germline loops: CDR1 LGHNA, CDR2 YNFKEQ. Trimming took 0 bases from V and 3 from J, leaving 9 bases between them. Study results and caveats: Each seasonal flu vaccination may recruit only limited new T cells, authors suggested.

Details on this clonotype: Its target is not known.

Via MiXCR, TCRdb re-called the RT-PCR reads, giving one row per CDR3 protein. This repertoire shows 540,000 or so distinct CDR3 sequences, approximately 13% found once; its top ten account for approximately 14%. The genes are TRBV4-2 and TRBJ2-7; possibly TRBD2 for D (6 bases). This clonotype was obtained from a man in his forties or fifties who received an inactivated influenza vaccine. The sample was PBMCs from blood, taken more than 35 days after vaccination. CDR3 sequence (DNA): TGTGCCAGCAGCCAAGACGGGGGTTTCTACGAGCAGTACTTC. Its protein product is CASSQDGGFYEQYF.